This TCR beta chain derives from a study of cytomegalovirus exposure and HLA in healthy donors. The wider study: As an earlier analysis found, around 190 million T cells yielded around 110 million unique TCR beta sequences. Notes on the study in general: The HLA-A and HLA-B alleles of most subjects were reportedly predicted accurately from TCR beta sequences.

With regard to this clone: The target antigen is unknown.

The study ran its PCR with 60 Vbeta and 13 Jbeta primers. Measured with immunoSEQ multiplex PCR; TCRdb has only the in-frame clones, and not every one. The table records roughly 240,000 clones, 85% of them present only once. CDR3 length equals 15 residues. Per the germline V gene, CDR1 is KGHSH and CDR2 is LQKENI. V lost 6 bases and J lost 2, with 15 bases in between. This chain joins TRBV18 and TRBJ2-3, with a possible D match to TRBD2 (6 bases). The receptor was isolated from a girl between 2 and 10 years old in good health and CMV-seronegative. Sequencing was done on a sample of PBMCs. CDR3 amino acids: CASSPEGLNTDTQYF. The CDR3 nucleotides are TGTGCCAGCTCTCCGGAGGGACTGAACACAGATACGCAGTATTTT.